Detailed here is one T cell receptor (beta chain). Time point specified: persistent/refractory GD, antithyroid drugs over 5 years with positive TRAb. Generation of the TCR library employed RNA extracted from PBMCs. This entry belongs to a study of regulatory T cells in long-lasting Graves disease. The CDR3 consists of 16 residues. Germline V CDR1 and CDR2: LGHNA, YNFKEQ. The V gene lost 1 base and the J gene lost 0 bases, with 13 bases spanning the gap. Library construction for TCR beta used iRepertoire HTBI primers and Arm-PCR of CDR3 regions. TCRdb redid the calling of the multiplex PCR reads with MiXCR, one entry per CDR3 protein. The table shows a few hundred thousand distinct CDR3 sequences, with approximately 25% occurring only once.

The TCR was taken from a middle-aged woman with Graves disease. Sequenced here: peripheral blood mononuclear cells (PBMCs), sampled when the disease was refractory, from a patient treated with antithyroid drugs. This chain joins TRBV4-2 and TRBJ2-7; a weak D match, TRBD1 (5 bases). The CDR3 region has the DNA TGTGCCAGCAGCCAAGCCTTACAGGTGACCTCCTACGAGCAGTACTTC. This sequence encodes CASSQALQVTSYEQYF.